The clone carrying this T cell receptor (beta chain) was seen once. The antigen is not known. The data were obtained in a study of shared clonotypes between healthy human individuals. Findings and caveats of the study: Non-shared clonotypes had lower generation probabilities than those shared by all four donors.

The CDR3 sequence is 13 residues long. The germline V gene encodes CDR1 SGHDN and CDR2 FVKESK. The germline V and J ends were trimmed by 5 bases and 0 bases, with 7 bases remaining between them. Produced via immunoSEQ multiplex PCR; TCRdb's table is partial and in-frame only. Among roughly 760,000 clones listed, about 74% were seen once. Sequenced input: memory CD4+ T cells sorted from blood. As for subset: CD45RA-negative fraction. The chain recombines TRBV14 with TRBJ1-1; D remains ambiguous. This receptor was taken from a woman aged 25 to 45 in good health. CDR3 nucleotide sequence: TGTGCCAGCAGCACCCTAATGAACACTGAAGCTTTCTTT. Translated: CASSTLMNTEAFF.